The 28 T cell receptor beta chains in this list originate from one sample, sequenced in a study of T cell responses to AZD1222 COVID-19 vaccine. Profiled with immunoSEQ multiplex PCR; TCRdb holds only in-frame clones, not every one. The table includes more than 130,000 clones, over 75% detected once. The source material was peripheral blood, sampled on day 0 of AZD1222 vaccination. Every receptor here comes from an adult in good health.

The chain combines TRBV5-6 with TRBJ1-2; D perhaps matches TRBD1 (6 bases). This CDR3 comprises 14 residues. Trimming cost V 6 bases and J 8 bases, with 20 bases left between them. CDR1 and CDR2 from the germline V gene are SGHDT and YYEEEE. CDR3 in amino acids: CASTMGAGEKGYTF. In DNA form, the CDR3 reads TGTGCCAGCACCATGGGGGCAGGGGAGAAGGGCTACACCTTC.

This clone was found a few times. The chain employs TRBV10-1 and TRBJ2-1; 8 bases are shared with TRBD1. The CDR3 is made up of 14 amino acids. Germline-derived CDR1 and CDR2 are WNHNN and SYGVQD (reference sequence). The ends lost 7 bases at V and 9 bases at J; junction bases unmatched: 11. The CDR3 sequence: CASNGTGGVCEQFF. The CDR3 DNA sequence: TGCGCCAGCAACGGGACAGGAGGGGTGTGTGAGCAGTTCTTC.

The chain recombines TRBV3-1 (or the pseudogene TRBV3-2) with TRBJ2-3, with 7 positions matching TRBD2. Germline assignment: CDR1 LGHDT and CDR2 YNNKEL (reference sequence). J was trimmed by 7 bases and V by 4 bases; bases with no gene match: 8. The CDR3 consists of 14 residues. The CDR3: CASSRRLAANTQYF. The CDR3 nucleotides read TGTGCCAGCAGCCGCCGACTAGCTGCCAATACGCAGTATTTT.

This rearrangement joins TRBV6-5 to TRBJ1-1; D may be TRBD1 (6 bases). This CDR3 region has 14 residues. V gave up 4 bases and J gave up 8 bases, with 17 bases separating them. Germline CDR1 is MNHEY and CDR2 is SVGAGI. In DNA, the CDR3 is TGTGCCAGCAGTTCACCAGGGGTCCTCGTCGAAGCTTTCTTT. It is translated as CASSSPGVLVEAFF.

This clone was detected once. The V call is TRBV9, the J call TRBJ1-6, with D maybe TRBD1 (5 bases). The V gene lost 5 bases and the J gene lost 6 bases, with 15 bases spanning the gap. Germline CDR1 and CDR2: SGDLS and YYNGEE. The CDR3 is 15 residues long. The CDR3 loop reads CASRAPGGGNSPLHF. Here the CDR3 DNA reads TGTGCCAGCAGGGCTCCGGGGGGTGGTAATTCACCCCTCCACTTT.

The table lists this clone with a count of one. The chain couples TRBV29-1 to TRBJ2-3, with 9 bases that match TRBD1. V shed 7 bases, J shed 4 bases, and the junction held 6 bases outside the gene matches. Germline CDR1 is SQVTM and CDR2 is ANQGSEA. This CDR3 spans 13 amino acids. The CDR3 spells CSATGTGPDTQYF. The CDR3 region has the DNA TGCAGCGCCACCGGGACAGGGCCAGATACGCAGTATTTT.

The V call is TRBV5-6, the J call TRBJ1-1; TRBD1 matches 8 bases. Germline V gene sequence: CDR1 SGHDT, CDR2 YYEEEE. This CDR3 region has 12 residues. Germline trimming cut 4 bases from V and 6 bases from J; bases unmatched to any gene: 2. Written as DNA, the CDR3 is TGTGCCAGCAGCCAGGGGGCTTCTGAAGCTTTCTTT. It is translated as CASSQGASEAFF.

The rearrangement links TRBV5-1 to TRBJ1-3; D gene uncertain. With 0 bases removed from V and 3 bases from J, the gap between germline ends came to 10 bases. Germline CDR1 reads SGHRS; CDR2 reads YFSETQ. This CDR3 is 15 amino acids long. The DNA of the CDR3 is TGCGCCAGCAGCTTGGTTGCAGAAGGTGGAAACACCATATATTTT. It specifies CASSLVAEGGNTIYF.

The chain joins TRBV20-1 to TRBJ2-1; D may match TRBD1 or TRBD2 (5 bases each). The germline gives CDR1 DFQATT, CDR2 SNEGSKA (reference sequence). The CDR3 covers 14 residues. V was pared by 3 bases and J by 4 bases, with 13 bases between. The CDR3 DNA sequence: TGCAGTGCTAGTGTCCGGGACGGTTACAATGAGCAGTTCTTC. This encodes CSASVRDGYNEQFF.

The CDR3 sequence is CATRETGGLDEQFF. CDR3 sequence (DNA): TGTGCCACCAGGGAGACAGGGGGCTTAGATGAGCAGTTCTTC. The V call is TRBV10-3, the J call TRBJ2-1, with 10 bases lining up with TRBD1. The germline CDR1 and CDR2 sequences are ENHRY and SYGVKD. The length of the CDR3 is 14 residues. Unmatched junction bases numbered 11, after V lost 10 bases and J lost 8 bases.

The chain links TRBV5-5 to TRBJ1-1; TRBD1 aligns across 11 bases. The CDR3 loop spans 15 amino acids. CDR1 SGHKS and CDR2 YYEKEE come from the germline V gene (reference sequence). Trimming cost V 4 bases and J 5 bases; bases outside gene matches: 7. The CDR3 spells CASSRGQGAGTEAFF. CDR3 DNA: TGTGCCAGCAGCCGCGGACAGGGGGCAGGGACTGAAGCTTTCTTT.

This chain connects TRBV6-5 to TRBJ1-2; D gene ambiguous. This CDR3 comprises 13 residues. Trimming cost V 0 bases and J 8 bases, with 10 bases left between them. Germline CDR1 reads MNHEY; CDR2 reads SVGAGI. The CDR3 bases are TGTGCCAGCAGTTACTCCCCCCGCGGAGGCTACACCTTC. Translating it yields CASSYSPRGGYTF.

The J gene is TRBJ2-2, the V gene TRBV10-3; D is uncertain. This CDR3 spans 15 amino acids. CDR1 is ENHRY and CDR2 is SYGVKD in the germline V gene. Deletions cut 10 bases from V and 3 bases from J, with 18 bases between. CDR3 protein: CATGPFLPYTGELFF. The CDR3 bases are TGTGCCACCGGACCCTTCCTTCCTTACACCGGGGAGCTGTTTTTT.

The V call is TRBV13, the J call TRBJ2-1; D gene unclear. Deletions cut 4 bases from V and 6 bases from J, with 10 bases between. The CDR3 length is 13 residues. Per germline, CDR1 PRHDT and CDR2 FYEKMQ (reference sequence). CDR3 nucleotides: TGTGCCAGCAGCTCCAACTGGGCCAATGAGCAGTTCTTC. It translates to CASSSNWANEQFF.

The chain recombines TRBV11-2 with TRBJ2-3; the D is unclear. Trimming took 1 base from V and 3 from J, leaving 11 bases between them. The germline gives CDR1 SGHAT, CDR2 FQNNGV. The CDR3 contains 15 residues. This chain's CDR3 is CASSLGAYETDTQYF. CDR3 nucleotides: TGTGCCAGCAGCTTAGGGGCCTACGAAACAGATACGCAGTATTTT.

A word on this clone: The junction and the germline gene differ at one end; a read error may be behind it. The chain combines TRBV7-7 with TRBJ2-2; D might be TRBD1 (5 bases). Germline-derived CDR1 and CDR2 are SSHAT and FNYEAQ (reference sequence). The CDR3 consists of 13 residues. CDR3 loop: CASSPTVTGELFF. The CDR3, as DNA: TGTGCTAGCAGTCCGACAGTTACCGGGGAGCTGTTTTTT.

This clone turned up a few times. V usage is TRBV19 and J usage is TRBJ2-3; 7 bases are shared with TRBD2. With 1 base clipped from V and 4 bases from J, the junction kept 8 bases outside the gene matches. The CDR3 sequence is 16 residues long. The germline V gene has CDR1 LNHDA and CDR2 SQIVND (reference sequence). The CDR3 DNA reads TGTGCCAGTAGTATAGTTGGACTAGATGCCCCAGATACGCAGTATTTT. It yields the protein CASSIVGLDAPDTQYF. The full variable domain, its missing parts supplied by reference TRBV19 and TRBJ2-3, is DGGITQSPKYLFRKEGQNVTLSCEQNLNHDAMYWYRQDPGQGLRLIYYSQIVNDFQKGDIAEGYSVSREKKESFPLTVTSAQKNPTAFYLCASSIVGLDAPDTQYFGPGTRLTVL.

The J gene is TRBJ1-1, the V gene TRBV6-5; D not certain. The CDR3 covers 13 residues. The V gene's germline CDR1 is MNHEY and CDR2 SVGAGI. Between the trimmed V and J ends, which lost 3 bases and 2 bases, there was a span of 7 bases. The CDR3 is CASSYFRNTEAFF. The CDR3 DNA reads TGTGCCAGCAGTTATTTCAGAAACACTGAAGCTTTCTTT.

The rearrangement joins TRBV9 to TRBJ1-1; 8 positions agree with TRBD1. The CDR3 is 16 residues long. The junction had 9 bases not matched to a gene; V was cut back by 0 bases and J by 5 bases. The V gene's germline CDR1 is SGDLS and CDR2 YYNGEE. CDR3 sequence reads: CASSVGGRTGRTEAFF. The CDR3 nucleotides are TGTGCCAGCAGCGTAGGAGGGAGGACAGGGAGAACTGAAGCTTTCTTT.

V gene TRBV4-1 combines with J gene TRBJ1-2, with 8 bases fitting TRBD1. This CDR3 is 17 amino acids long. The V and J ends lost 0 bases and 0 bases, in that order; junction bases with no gene match: 6. In germline, CDR1 is MGHRA, CDR2 YSYEKL. Written as DNA, the CDR3 is TGCGCCAGCAGCCAAGAGACTACAGGGGGAGCTAACTATGGCTACACCTTC. This gives the protein CASSQETTGGANYGYTF.

The J gene is TRBJ2-7, the V gene TRBV7-3; TRBD1 matches at 7 bases. CDR3 length equals 15 residues. The junction had 7 bases not matched to a gene; V was cut back by 1 base and J by 4 bases. Germline V gives CDR1 SGHTA, CDR2 FQGTGA. CDR3 coding DNA: TGTGCCAGCAGCTTAAACGCCGGACAGGTATACGAGCAGTACTTC. This codes for CASSLNAGQVYEQYF.

This chain joins TRBV7-3 and TRBJ2-1, with D perhaps given as TRBD1 or TRBD2 (5 bases each). This CDR3 comprises 15 residues. V was shortened by 5 bases and J by 4 bases, with 15 bases between the two germline ends. CDR1 and CDR2 from the germline V gene are SGHTA and FQGTGA. In DNA form, the CDR3 reads TGTGCCAGCAGCCCTTACGTGGGGGTTTACAATGAGCAGTTCTTC. Its translation: CASSPYVGVYNEQFF. Full variable domain (rest looked up from reference TRBV7-3 and TRBJ2-1): GAGVSQTPSNKVTEKGKYVELRCDPISGHTALYWYRQSLGQGPEFLIYFQGTGAADDSGLPNDRFFAVRPEGSVSTLKIQRTERGDSAVYLCASSPYVGVYNEQFFGPGTRLTVL.

This chain uses TRBV11-3 with TRBJ2-7; TRBD2 agrees at 10 bases. V was clipped by 2 bases and J by 3 bases; unmatched bases: 10. Germline V gene sequence: CDR1 SGHNT, CDR2 YENEEA. This CDR3 is built from 17 residues. The CDR3 DNA follows: TGTGCCAGCAGCTTAACGGCGGACACTAGCGGGAACTACGAGCAGTACTTC. It codes for CASSLTADTSGNYEQYF.

This clone was detected once. The V call is TRBV7-2, the J call TRBJ1-2; D gene ambiguous. V gave up 0 bases and J gave up 4 bases, with 6 bases separating them. The CDR3 spans 13 residues. CDR1 and CDR2 from the germline V gene are SGHTA and FQGNSA. In DNA form, the CDR3 reads TGTGCCAGCAGCTTAGCAGAATTCTATGGCTACACCTTC. It codes for CASSLAEFYGYTF.

There are a few counts of this clone. This chain joins TRBV27 and TRBJ1-2; D not certain. Germline CDR1 is MNHEY and CDR2 is SMNVEV (reference sequence). With 2 bases removed from V and 4 bases from J, the gap between germline ends came to 11 bases. The CDR3 runs 14 residues. Here the CDR3 reads CASSLRAEGYGYTF. For the CDR3, the DNA is TGTGCCAGCAGTTTACGGGCAGAGGGCTATGGCTACACCTTC.

This chain uses TRBV6-5 with TRBJ2-7; TRBD2 matches 9 bases. J was trimmed by 7 bases and V by 7 bases; bases with no gene match: 8. CDR3 length equals 13 residues. Germline CDR1 reads MNHEY; CDR2 reads SVGAGI. This chain's CDR3 is CASKRGEATEQYF. Here the CDR3 DNA reads TGTGCCAGCAAGCGGGGGGAGGCTACGGAGCAGTACTTC.

The J gene is TRBJ1-4, the V gene TRBV19, with D unclear. Trimming took 6 bases from V and 8 from J, leaving 7 bases between them. Looked up from germline, CDR1 is LNHDA and CDR2 is SQIVND (reference sequence). CDR3 length equals 11 residues. The CDR3 is CASSELEKLFF. CDR3 DNA: TGTGCCAGTAGCGAGCTCGAAAAACTGTTTTTT.

J is TRBJ1-3 and V is TRBV9; D uncertain. Between the trimmed V and J ends, which lost 0 bases and 7 bases, there was a span of 8 bases. The CDR3 contains 13 residues. Germline assignment: CDR1 SGDLS and CDR2 YYNGEE. The CDR3 DNA reads as TGTGCCAGCAGCGTAGTGGGCGGGAACACCATATATTTT. Protein: CASSVVGGNTIYF.